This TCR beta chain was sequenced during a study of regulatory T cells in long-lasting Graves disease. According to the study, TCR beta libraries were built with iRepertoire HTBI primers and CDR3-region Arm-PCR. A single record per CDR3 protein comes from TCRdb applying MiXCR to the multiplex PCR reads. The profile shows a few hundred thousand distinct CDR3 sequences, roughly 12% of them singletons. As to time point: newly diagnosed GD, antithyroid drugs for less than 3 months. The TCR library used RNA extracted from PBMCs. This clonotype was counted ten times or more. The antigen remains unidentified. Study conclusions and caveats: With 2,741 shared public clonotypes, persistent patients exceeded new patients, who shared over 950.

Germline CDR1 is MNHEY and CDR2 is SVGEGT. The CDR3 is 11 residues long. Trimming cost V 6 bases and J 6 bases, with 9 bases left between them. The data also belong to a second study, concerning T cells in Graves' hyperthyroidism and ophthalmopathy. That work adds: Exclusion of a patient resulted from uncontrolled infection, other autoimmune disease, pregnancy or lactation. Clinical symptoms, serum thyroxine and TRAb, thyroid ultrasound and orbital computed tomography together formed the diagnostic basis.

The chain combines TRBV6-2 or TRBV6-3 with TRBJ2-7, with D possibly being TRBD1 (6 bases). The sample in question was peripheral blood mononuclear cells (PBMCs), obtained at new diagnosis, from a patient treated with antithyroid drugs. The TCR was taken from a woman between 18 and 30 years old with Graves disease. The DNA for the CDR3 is TGTGCCAGCAGGAACAGGGTCGAGCAGTACGTC. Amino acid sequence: CASRNRVEQYV.